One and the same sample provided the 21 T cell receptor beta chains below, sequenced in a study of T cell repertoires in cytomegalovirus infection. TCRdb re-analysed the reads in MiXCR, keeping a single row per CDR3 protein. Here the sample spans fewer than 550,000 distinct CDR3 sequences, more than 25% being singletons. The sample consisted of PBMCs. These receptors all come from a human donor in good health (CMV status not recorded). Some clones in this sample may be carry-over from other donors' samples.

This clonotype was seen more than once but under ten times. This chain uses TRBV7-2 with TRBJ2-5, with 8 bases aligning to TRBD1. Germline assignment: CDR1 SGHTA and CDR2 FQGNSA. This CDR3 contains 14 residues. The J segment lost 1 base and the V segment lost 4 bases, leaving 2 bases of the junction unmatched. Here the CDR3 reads CASSWGQAQETQYF. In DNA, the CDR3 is TGTGCCAGCAGCTGGGGACAGGCCCAAGAGACCCAGTACTTC.

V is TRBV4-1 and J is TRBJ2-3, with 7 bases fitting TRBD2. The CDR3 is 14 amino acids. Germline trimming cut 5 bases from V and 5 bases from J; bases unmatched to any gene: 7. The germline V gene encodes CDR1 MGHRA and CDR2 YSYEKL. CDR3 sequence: CASSTRLAGDTQYF. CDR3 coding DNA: TGCGCCAGCAGCACCCGACTAGCTGGAGATACGCAGTATTTT.

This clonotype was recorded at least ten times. The CDR3 protein is CASSGTGQGGDTQYF. CDR3 bases: TGTGCCAGCAGCGGCACCGGACAGGGCGGCGATACGCAGTATTTT. The chain carries TRBV6-1 and TRBJ2-3; TRBD1 matches at 8 bases. Germline loops: CDR1 MNHNS, CDR2 SASEGT. The CDR3 is made up of 15 amino acids. V shed 6 bases, J shed 6 bases, and the junction held 11 bases outside the gene matches.

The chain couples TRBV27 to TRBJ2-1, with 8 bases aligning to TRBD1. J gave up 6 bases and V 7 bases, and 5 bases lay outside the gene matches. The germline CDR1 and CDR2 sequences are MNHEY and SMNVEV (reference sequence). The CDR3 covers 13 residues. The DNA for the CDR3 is TGTGCCAGCACCTCCGGGACAGGCAATGAGCAGTTCTTC. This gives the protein CASTSGTGNEQFF.

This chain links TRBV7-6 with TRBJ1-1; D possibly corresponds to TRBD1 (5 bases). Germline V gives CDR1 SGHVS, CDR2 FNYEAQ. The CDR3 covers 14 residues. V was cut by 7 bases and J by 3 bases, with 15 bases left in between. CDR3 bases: TGTGCCAGCACTAAAGGGACCGGGGACACTGAAGCTTTCTTT. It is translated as CASTKGTGDTEAFF. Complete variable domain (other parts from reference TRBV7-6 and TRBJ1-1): GAGVSQSPRYKVTKRGQDVALRCDPISGHVSLYWYRQALGQGPEFLTYFNYEAQQDKSGLPNDRFSAERPEGSISTLTIQRTEQRDSAMYRCASTKGTGDTEAFFGQGTRLTVV.

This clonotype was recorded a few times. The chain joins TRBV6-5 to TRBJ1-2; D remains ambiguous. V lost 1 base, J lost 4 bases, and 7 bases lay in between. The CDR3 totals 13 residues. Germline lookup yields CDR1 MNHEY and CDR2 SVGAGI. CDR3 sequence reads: CASSYFSGYGYTF. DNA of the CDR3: TGTGCCAGCAGTTACTTTTCGGGCTATGGCTACACCTTC.

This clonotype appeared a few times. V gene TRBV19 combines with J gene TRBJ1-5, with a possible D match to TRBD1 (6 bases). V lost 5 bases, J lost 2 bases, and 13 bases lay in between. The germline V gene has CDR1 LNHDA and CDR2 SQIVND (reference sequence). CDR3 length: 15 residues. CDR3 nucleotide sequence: TGTGCCAGTAGTGGCCAGGGGTCGGGCAATCAGCCCCAGCATTTT. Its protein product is CASSGQGSGNQPQHF.

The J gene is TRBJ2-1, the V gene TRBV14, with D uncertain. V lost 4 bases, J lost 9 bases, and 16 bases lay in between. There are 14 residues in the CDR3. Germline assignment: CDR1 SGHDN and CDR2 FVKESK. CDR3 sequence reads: CASSRGGSLGEQFF. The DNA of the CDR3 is TGTGCCAGCAGCCGAGGCGGTAGTCTTGGTGAGCAGTTCTTC.

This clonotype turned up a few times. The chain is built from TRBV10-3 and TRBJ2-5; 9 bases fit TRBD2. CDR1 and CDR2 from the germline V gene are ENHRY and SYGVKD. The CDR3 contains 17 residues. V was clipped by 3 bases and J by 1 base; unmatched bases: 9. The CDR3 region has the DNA TGTGCCATCAGTGAACCTGTGGTAGCGGGAGCCCAAGAGACCCAGTACTTC. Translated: CAISEPVVAGAQETQYF.

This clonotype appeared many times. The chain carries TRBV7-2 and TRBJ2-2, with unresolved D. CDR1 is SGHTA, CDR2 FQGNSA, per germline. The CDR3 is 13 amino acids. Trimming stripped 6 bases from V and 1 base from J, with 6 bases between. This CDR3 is CASRSRNTGELFF. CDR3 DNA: TGTGCCAGCAGGAGCAGGAACACCGGGGAGCTGTTTTTT.

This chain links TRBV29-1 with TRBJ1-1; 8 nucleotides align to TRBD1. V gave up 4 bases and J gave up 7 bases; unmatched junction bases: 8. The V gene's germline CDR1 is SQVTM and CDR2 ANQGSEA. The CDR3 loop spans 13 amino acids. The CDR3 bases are TGCAGCGTTGTTTTCGGGGACAGGTTTGAAGCTTTCTTT. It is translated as CSVVFGDRFEAFF. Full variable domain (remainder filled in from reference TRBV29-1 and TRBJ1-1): SAVISQKPSRDICQRGTSLTIQCQVDSQVTMMFWYRQQPGQSLTLIATANQGSEATYESGFVIDKFPISRPNLTFSTLTVSNMSPEDSSIYLCSVVFGDRFEAFFGQGTRLTVV.

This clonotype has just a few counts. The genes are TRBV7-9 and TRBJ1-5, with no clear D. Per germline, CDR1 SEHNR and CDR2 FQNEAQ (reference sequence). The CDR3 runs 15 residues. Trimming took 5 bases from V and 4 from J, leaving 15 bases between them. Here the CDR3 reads CASSEGSYGNQPQHF. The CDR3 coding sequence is TGTGCCAGCAGCGAAGGAAGCTACGGTAATCAGCCCCAGCATTTT.

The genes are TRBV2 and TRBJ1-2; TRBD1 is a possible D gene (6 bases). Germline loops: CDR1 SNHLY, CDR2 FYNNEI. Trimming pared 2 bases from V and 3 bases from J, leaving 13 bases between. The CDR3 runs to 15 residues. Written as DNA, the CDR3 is TGTGCCAGCAGTGAACCAGGGGCGATTGACTATGGCTACACCTTC. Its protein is CASSEPGAIDYGYTF.

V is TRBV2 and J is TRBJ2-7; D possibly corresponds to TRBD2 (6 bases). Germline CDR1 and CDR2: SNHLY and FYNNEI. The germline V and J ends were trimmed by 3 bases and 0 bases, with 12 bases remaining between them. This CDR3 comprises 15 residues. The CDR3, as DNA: TGTGCCAGCAGTGATGGAGCGGGTCGCTCCTACGAGCAGTACGTC. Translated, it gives CASSDGAGRSYEQYV.

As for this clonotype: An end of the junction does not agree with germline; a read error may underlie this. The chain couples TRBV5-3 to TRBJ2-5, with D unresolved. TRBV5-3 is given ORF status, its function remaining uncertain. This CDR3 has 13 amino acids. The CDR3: CASSLWKTETQYF. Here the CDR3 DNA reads TGTGCCAGCAGCTTGTGGAAGACCGAGACCCAGTACTTC.

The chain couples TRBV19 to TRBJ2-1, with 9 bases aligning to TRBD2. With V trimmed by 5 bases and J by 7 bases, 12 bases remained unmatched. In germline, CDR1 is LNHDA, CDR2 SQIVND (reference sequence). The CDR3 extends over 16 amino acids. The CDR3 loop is CASSLAGGPEINEQFF. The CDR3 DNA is TGTGCCAGTAGTCTCGCGGGAGGGCCGGAGATTAATGAGCAGTTCTTC.

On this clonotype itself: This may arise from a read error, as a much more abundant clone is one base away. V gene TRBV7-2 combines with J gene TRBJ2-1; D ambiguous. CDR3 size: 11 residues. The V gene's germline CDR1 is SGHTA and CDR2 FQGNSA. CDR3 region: CASSLTDERFF. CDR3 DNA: TGTGCCAGCAGCTTAACCGATGAGCGGTTCTTC. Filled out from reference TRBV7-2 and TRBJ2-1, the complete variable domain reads GAGVSQSPSNKVTEKGKDVELRCDPISGHTALYWYRQSLGQGLEFLIYFQGNSAPDKSGLPSDRFSAERTGGSVSTLTIQRTQQEDSAVYLCASSLTDERFFGPGTRLTVL.

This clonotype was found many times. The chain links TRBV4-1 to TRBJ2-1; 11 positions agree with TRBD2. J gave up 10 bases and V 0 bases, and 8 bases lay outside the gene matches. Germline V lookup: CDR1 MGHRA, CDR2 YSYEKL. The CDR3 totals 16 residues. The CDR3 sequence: CASSQDPTSGNREQFF. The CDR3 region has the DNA TGCGCCAGCAGCCAAGATCCGACTAGCGGGAATCGCGAGCAGTTCTTC.

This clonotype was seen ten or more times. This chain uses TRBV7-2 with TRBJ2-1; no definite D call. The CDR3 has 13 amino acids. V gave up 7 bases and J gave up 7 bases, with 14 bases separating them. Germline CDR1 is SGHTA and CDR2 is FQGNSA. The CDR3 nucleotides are TGTGCCAGCACCCCGGCGGCGCGGAATGAGCAGTTCTTC. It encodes CASTPAARNEQFF.

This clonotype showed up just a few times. The CDR3 sequence: CATPNGREKLFF. The CDR3 nucleotides are TGTGCCACCCCGAACGGTCGTGAAAAACTGTTTTTT. J is TRBJ1-4 and V is TRBV18; D is uncertain. Trimming shortened V by 10 bases and J by 7 bases, and 13 bases separated the two germline ends. The germline CDR1 and CDR2 sequences are KGHSH and LQKENI. This CDR3 spans 12 amino acids. The full variable domain, in which reference TRBV18 and TRBJ1-4 provide the parts outside the CDR3, is NAGVMQNPRHLVRRRGQEARLRCSPMKGHSHVYWYRQLPEEGLKFMVYLQKENIIDESGMPKERFSAEFPKEGPSILRIQQVVRGDSAAYFCATPNGREKLFFGSGTQLSVL.

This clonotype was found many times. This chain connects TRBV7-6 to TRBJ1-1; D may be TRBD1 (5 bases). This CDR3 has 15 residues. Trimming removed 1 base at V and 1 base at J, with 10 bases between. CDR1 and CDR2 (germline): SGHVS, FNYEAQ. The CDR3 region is CASSLGPGQNTEAFF. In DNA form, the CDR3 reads TGTGCCAGCAGCTTAGGACCAGGGCAGAACACTGAAGCTTTCTTT.